This is a list of T cell receptor beta chains from one sample in a study of cytomegalovirus exposure and HLA in healthy donors. Produced via immunoSEQ multiplex PCR; TCRdb's table is partial and in-frame only. The sample has about 48,000 clones. The sample taken for sequencing was PBMCs. These receptors all come from a woman between 40 and 50 years old in good health and CMV-seronegative. CDR3s include the opening cysteine and the closing phenylalanine or tryptophan. Fields, in order: J gene, D gene, CDR3 length, V gene, CDR3 DNA, CDR3 protein. The D gene is left open where the match is weak.

J: TRBJ2-2; D: TRBD2; length: 17; V: TRBV9; DNA: TGTGCCAGCAGCCCTCGGGGGGCTAGCGGGATCACCGGGGAGCTGTTTTTT; CDR3: CASSPRGASGITGELFF
J: TRBJ2-7; D: NA; length: 15; V: TRBV6-1; DNA: TGTGCCAGCAGTCGTTACAGGGCAAACGGCTACGAGCAGTACTTC; CDR3: CASSRYRANGYEQYF
J: TRBJ2-7; D: NA; length: 14; V: TRBV6-1; DNA: TGTGCCAGCAGTGACGTCGGGGAGGCCGGCGAGCAGTACTTC; CDR3: CASSDVGEAGEQYF
J: TRBJ2-3; D: TRBD2; length: 18; V: TRBV5-1; DNA: TGCGCCAGCAGCTTGGTAGTAGCGGGAGGGCGTGACACAGATACGCAGTATTTT; CDR3: CASSLVVAGGRDTDTQYF
J: TRBJ2-7; D: NA; length: 14; V: TRBV6-5; DNA: TGTGCCAGCAGTCCGGGACTCGGTGGATACGAGCAGTACTTC; CDR3: CASSPGLGGYEQYF
J: TRBJ2-1; D: NA; length: 13; V: TRBV19; DNA: TGTGCCAGTAGTTGGAGGGAGGACAATGAGCAGTTCTTC; CDR3: CASSWREDNEQFF
J: TRBJ2-5; D: NA; length: 18; V: TRBV1; DNA: TGCACCAGCAGCTACCGGGACAGGGGGCTGTTTTCGGAGGAGGCCCAGTACTTC; CDR3: CTSSYRDRGLFSEEAQYF
J: TRBJ2-7; D: NA; length: 15; V: TRBV5-6; DNA: TGTGCCAGCAGCCCAAGGGTACGGGGGGCCGGGGAGCAGTACTTC; CDR3: CASSPRVRGAGEQYF
J: TRBJ2-1; D: TRBD1; length: 16; V: TRBV28; DNA: TGTGCCAGCAAACTCAATCAGGGGGCAACGGGGAATGAGCAGTTCTTC; CDR3: CASKLNQGATGNEQFF
J: TRBJ1-2; D: TRBD1; length: 16; V: TRBV4-1; DNA: TGCGCCAGCAGCCAAGATGTGAGACAGGGGGATGGTGGCTACACCTTC; CDR3: CASSQDVRQGDGGYTF
J: TRBJ2-7; D: TRBD1; length: 15; V: TRBV6-5; DNA: TGTGCCAGCAGTTACTTGGGACAGGGGATCCACGAGCAGTACTTC; CDR3: CASSYLGQGIHEQYF
J: TRBJ1-5; D: NA; length: 12; V: TRBV28; DNA: TGTGCCAGCAGTTTATCCCGTCAGCCCCAGCATTTT; CDR3: CASSLSRQPQHF
J: TRBJ2-3; D: NA; length: 15; V: TRBV9; DNA: TGTGCCAGCAGCGTAGCTTGGGGAGGTCAAGATACGCAGTATTTT; CDR3: CASSVAWGGQDTQYF
J: TRBJ1-5; D: NA; length: 17; V: TRBV4-1; DNA: TGCGCCAGCAGCCAAGAAGGCCAGGGGATTGGCCATCAGCCCCAGCACTTT; CDR3: CASSQEGQGIGHQPQHF
J: TRBJ2-1; D: NA; length: 17; V: TRBV7-2; DNA: TGTGCCAGCAGCCCGACTCCCCGACTAGTAAGCCGTAATGAGCAGTTCTTC; CDR3: CASSPTPRLVSRNEQFF
J: TRBJ2-5; D: NA; length: 14; V: TRBV7-2; DNA: TGTGCCAGCAGCCCTCGACATAGTCAAGAGACCCAGTACTTC; CDR3: CASSPRHSQETQYF
J: TRBJ1-5; D: TRBD1; length: 15; V: TRBV10-3; DNA: TGTGCCATCAGTGAAGACAGGGGAGGCAATCAGCCCCAGCATTTT; CDR3: CAISEDRGGNQPQHF
J: TRBJ2-5; D: TRBD2; length: 15; V: TRBV7-8; DNA: TGTGCCAGCAGAAAGCGGCGGGGGTCGGAGGAGACCCAGTACTTC; CDR3: CASRKRRGSEETQYF
J: TRBJ2-1; D: TRBD2; length: 20; V: TRBV19; DNA: TGTGCCAGTAGTACCCCCGCTAGCGGTCCCCTCCTAGAAGCCGACAATGAGCAGTTCTTC; CDR3: CASSTPASGPLLEADNEQFF
J: TRBJ2-1; D: NA; length: 14; V: TRBV29-1; DNA: TGCAGCGCCACCCCAGGTTCCCAGACGGATGAGCAGTTCTTC; CDR3: CSATPGSQTDEQFF
J: TRBJ2-1; D: TRBD2; length: 19; V: TRBV4-1; DNA: TGCGCCAGCAGCGGCCGACTAGCGGGAGGATCGAGCTCCTACAATGAGCAGTTCTTC; CDR3: CASSGRLAGGSSSYNEQFF
J: TRBJ1-1; D: NA; length: 12; V: TRBV18; DNA: TGTGCCAGCTCACAGCTGAACACTGAAGCTTTCTTT; CDR3: CASSQLNTEAFF
J: TRBJ1-5; D: TRBD1; length: 15; V: TRBV11-2; DNA: TGTGCCAGCAGCCAGGGTAGGGGGCGCTTTCAGCCCCAGCATTTT; CDR3: CASSQGRGRFQPQHF
J: TRBJ2-1; D: TRBD2; length: 15; V: TRBV2; DNA: TGTGCCAGCAGTGCAGGGCGGGGGGACTACAATGAGCAGTTCTTC; CDR3: CASSAGRGDYNEQFF
J: TRBJ2-1; D: NA; length: 13; V: TRBV29-1; DNA: TGCAGCGTTGCGGTTGGCAGGTACAATGAGCAGTTCTTC; CDR3: CSVAVGRYNEQFF
J: TRBJ2-2; D: NA; length: 17; V: TRBV18; DNA: TGTGCCAGCTCACCACTAGCGGCCCCGTCGAACACCGGGGAGCTGTTTTTT; CDR3: CASSPLAAPSNTGELFF
J: TRBJ1-5; D: NA; length: 14; V: TRBV6-5; DNA: TGTGCCAGCAGTGTCGGGGTAGGGAATCAGCCCCAGCATTTT; CDR3: CASSVGVGNQPQHF
J: TRBJ2-7; D: TRBD1; length: 13; V: TRBV5-6; DNA: TGTGCCAGCAGCTTACAGGGGGCGGAAGAGCAGTACTTC; CDR3: CASSLQGAEEQYF
J: TRBJ2-5; D: TRBD1; length: 13; V: TRBV18; DNA: TGTGCCAGCTCACCAGGGACAGAAGAGACCCAGTACTTC; CDR3: CASSPGTEETQYF
J: TRBJ2-2; D: NA; length: 14; V: TRBV7-9; DNA: TGTGCCAGCAGCCCGGGACTGTTCACCGGGGAGCTGTTTTTT; CDR3: CASSPGLFTGELFF
J: TRBJ2-2; D: TRBD1; length: 16; V: TRBV18; DNA: TGTGCCAGCGCACCGATGGGGACAGGGGGCACCGGGGAGCTGTTTTTT; CDR3: CASAPMGTGGTGELFF
J: TRBJ2-3; D: TRBD1; length: 14; V: TRBV28; DNA: TGTGCCAGTAAGGGACAGGATAGCACAGATACGCAGTATTTT; CDR3: CASKGQDSTDTQYF
J: TRBJ1-3; D: NA; length: 12; V: TRBV7-8; DNA: TGTGCCAGCAGCTTCAGGGAACACACCATATATTTT; CDR3: CASSFREHTIYF
J: TRBJ2-5; D: TRBD2; length: 17; V: TRBV5-1; DNA: TGCGCCAGCAGCCCTGGACTAGCGGTATCGTACCAAGAGACCCAGTACTTC; CDR3: CASSPGLAVSYQETQYF
J: TRBJ2-1; D: NA; length: 15; V: TRBV18; DNA: TGTGCCAGCTCCCCCGACCCCCCGGGAATCAATGAGCAGTTCTTC; CDR3: CASSPDPPGINEQFF
J: TRBJ1-4; D: NA; length: 12; V: TRBV18; DNA: TGTGCCAGCTCGCCATCTTACGAGAAACTGTTTTTT; CDR3: CASSPSYEKLFF
J: TRBJ1-5; D: NA; length: 16; V: TRBV6-6; DNA: TGTGCCAGCAGTTACTCGATGCAGGCTAGCAATCAGCCCCAGCATTTT; CDR3: CASSYSMQASNQPQHF
J: TRBJ2-3; D: NA; length: 15; V: TRBV30; DNA: TGTGCCTGGAGTTCGCAGGGCGGGAACGCAGATACGCAGTATTTT; CDR3: CAWSSQGGNADTQYF
J: TRBJ2-7; D: NA; length: 15; V: TRBV19; DNA: TGTGCCAGTAGTCTGTTTGCACAGACCGCCTACGAGCAGTACTTC; CDR3: CASSLFAQTAYEQYF
J: TRBJ2-1; D: TRBD2; length: 14; V: TRBV7-9; DNA: TGTGCCAGCGGTCGACTAGCGGGCTACTCCGAGCAGTTCTTC; CDR3: CASGRLAGYSEQFF
J: TRBJ2-7; D: TRBD2; length: 17; V: TRBV10-3; DNA: TGTGCCATCAGTGAGTCGATCAGGAGAGCGGGAGAGGACGAGCAGTACTTC; CDR3: CAISESIRRAGEDEQYF
J: TRBJ2-2; D: NA; length: 13; V: TRBV6-1; DNA: TGTGCCAGCAGTGAAATGAGGGACGGGGAGCTGTTTTTT; CDR3: CASSEMRDGELFF
J: TRBJ2-7; D: NA; length: 17; V: TRBV25-1; DNA: TGTGCCAGCAGTGAACGCAAAGAGGGAACAGGGGAGGACGAGCAGTACTTC; CDR3: CASSERKEGTGEDEQYF
J: TRBJ2-1; D: NA; length: 15; V: TRBV2; DNA: TGTGCCAGCAGCCTATATAAAAGCTCCTACAATGAGCAGTTCTTC; CDR3: CASSLYKSSYNEQFF
J: TRBJ2-5; D: TRBD1; length: 15; V: TRBV6-6; DNA: TGTGCCAGCAGTTACCCGGGACAGGGCCAAGAGACCCAGTACTTC; CDR3: CASSYPGQGQETQYF
J: TRBJ2-5; D: TRBD1; length: 13; V: TRBV9; DNA: TGTGCCAGCCCAGGACAGGGTAAAGAGACCCAGTACTTC; CDR3: CASPGQGKETQYF
J: TRBJ1-1; D: NA; length: 10; V: TRBV20-1; DNA: TGCAGTGCTGGTGAGGGGGTAGCTTTCTTT; CDR3: CSAGEGVAFF
J: TRBJ2-7; D: NA; length: 15; V: TRBV6-6; DNA: TGTGCCAGCAGCTACTCCGAGACTCGCTCCTACGAGCAGTACTTC; CDR3: CASSYSETRSYEQYF